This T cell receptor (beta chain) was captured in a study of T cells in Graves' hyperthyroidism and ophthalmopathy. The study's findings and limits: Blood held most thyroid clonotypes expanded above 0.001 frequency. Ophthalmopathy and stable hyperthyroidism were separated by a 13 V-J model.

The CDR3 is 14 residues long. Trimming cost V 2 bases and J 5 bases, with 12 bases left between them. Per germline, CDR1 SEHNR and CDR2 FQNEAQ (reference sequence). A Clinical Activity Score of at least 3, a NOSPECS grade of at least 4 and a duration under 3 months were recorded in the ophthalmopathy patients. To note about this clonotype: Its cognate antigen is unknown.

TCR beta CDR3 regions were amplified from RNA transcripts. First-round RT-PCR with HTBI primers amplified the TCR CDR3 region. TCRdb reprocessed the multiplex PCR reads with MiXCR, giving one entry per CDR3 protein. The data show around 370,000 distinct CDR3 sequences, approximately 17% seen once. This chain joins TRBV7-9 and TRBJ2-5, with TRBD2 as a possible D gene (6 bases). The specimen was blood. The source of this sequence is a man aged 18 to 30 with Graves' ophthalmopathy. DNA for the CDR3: TGTGCCAGCAGCTTACTGACTAGGGTGGAGACCCAGTACTTC. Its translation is CASSLLTRVETQYF.